What follows describes a single T cell receptor (beta chain). Antigen: not known. The CDR3 is 14 residues long. CDR1 and CDR2 (germline): MGHRA, YSYEKL. With 2 bases clipped from V and 5 bases from J, the junction kept 5 bases outside the gene matches. This entry belongs to a study of cytomegalovirus exposure and HLA in healthy donors. Regarding the study as a whole: Researchers had no immune exposure information except CMV serostatus available. Upon later analysis, HLA-associated TCR beta chains proved more clonally expanded than other, equally common chains. In vitro experiments confirmed that three CMV-associated chains were specific for CMV antigens.

The PCR ran on 60 Vbeta and 13 Jbeta primers. The table came from immunoSEQ multiplex PCR; TCRdb's copy has only in-frame clones and leaves some out. The table records some 190,000 clones, 65% to 80% of them present only once. Material for sequencing was PBMCs. V usage is TRBV4-1 and J usage is TRBJ2-5; 7 bases match TRBD2. The receptor comes from a man between 25 and 39 years old in good health and CMV-seropositive. This chain's CDR3 is CASSQLAESETQYF. CDR3 nucleotides: TGCGCCAGCAGCCAACTAGCGGAGTCGGAGACCCAGTACTTC.